This T cell receptor (beta chain) originates from a study of blood T cell repertoires in COVID-19. Study-wide background: Sites in the United States, Italy and Spain provided acute and convalescent COVID-19 samples.

Authors' data handling: For nucleated cells, counts were estimated from reference gene primer amplification. Generated by immunoSEQ multiplex PCR, the TCRdb table keeps only in-frame clones and is missing some. V, J and clone size were drawn from that table, and D and trimming were deduced from the DNA. The data show 120,000 to 150,000 clones, approximately 80% seen once. Per germline, CDR1 MNHEY and CDR2 SMNVEV (reference sequence). Trimming took off 3 bases at V and 5 bases at J, with 13 bases between the two ends. The CDR3 is 14 amino acids. The chain uses TRBV27 and TRBJ1-1, with D possibly being TRBD1 (6 bases). The specimen sequenced was peripheral blood. This receptor was identified in a man aged 60 to 69 with active or convalescent COVID-19. The CDR3 loop is CASSFGGQWTEAFF. DNA of the CDR3: TGTGCCAGCAGTTTTGGGGGCCAGTGGACTGAAGCTTTCTTT.